The clone carrying this T cell receptor beta chain was found a few times. This could be a read error, since a much larger clone is one nucleotide away. A primer in the constant region served to generate TCR beta cDNA from approximately 500 ng of total RNA. Sequencing libraries for TCR beta derived from three nested multiplex PCR rounds that used slightly modified ARM-PCR. In TCRdb, the multiplex PCR reads were re-called with MiXCR into one record per CDR3 protein. Of approximately 210,000 distinct CDR3 sequences in the sample, less than 70% were seen once. The sample originates from a study of tumor-infiltrating lymphocytes in primary liver carcinoma. They got blood RNA out of unsorted whole blood and also pulled out germline DNA. The sequenced sample was peripheral blood. This clonotype was obtained from an older woman with primary liver carcinoma and hepatitis B virus infection.

The CDR3 loop reads CASGLDRGYEQYF. The CDR3 DNA is TGTGCTAGTGGTCTTGACAGGGGCTACGAGCAGTACTTC. This chain uses TRBV12-5 with TRBJ2-7; 8 nucleotides align to TRBD1. CDR1 and CDR2 from the germline V gene are LGHNT and FRNRAP. V shed 5 bases, J shed 3 bases, and the junction held 3 bases outside the gene matches. This CDR3 spans 13 amino acids.